These 11 T cell receptor beta chains came from one sample sequenced in a study of T-cell memory formation after mild COVID-19. Each CDR3 protein is one row after TCRdb ran MiXCR on the 5' RACE reads. The sample lists 30,000 to 35,000 distinct CDR3 sequences, 7.5% to 8% occurring once. Sequencing was performed on PBMCs or a T cell subset sorted from them (not recorded which). Receptors originate from a man aged 18 to 29 who had mild COVID-19 (a few samples of this study predate the infection). Cell type and time point are not known.

There are many counts of this clonotype. The chain employs TRBV4-3 and TRBJ1-1; 9 nucleotides align to TRBD1. The germline CDR1 and CDR2 sequences are LGHNA and YSLEER. V lost 4 bases and J lost 6; bases outside the gene matches: 6. The CDR3 runs to 14 residues. The CDR3 spells CASSPDRGKPEAFF. The CDR3 coding sequence is TGCGCCAGCAGCCCGGACAGGGGAAAACCTGAAGCTTTCTTT.

This clonotype was recorded at least ten times. The chain uses TRBV7-2 and TRBJ2-2, with no clear D. Germline V gene data show CDR1 as SGHTA and CDR2 as FQGNSA. The CDR3 extends over 14 amino acids. V was trimmed by 1 base and J by 5 bases, leaving 8 bases between them. The CDR3 DNA follows: TGTGCCAGCAGCTTAGAGCTATTTACCGGGGAGCTGTTTTTT. Translating gives CASSLELFTGELFF.

This chain connects TRBV19 to TRBJ1-1, with 7 bases fitting TRBD1. Trimming removed 1 base from V and 7 bases from J; junction bases left unmatched: 3. The CDR3 has 13 residues. The germline V gene encodes CDR1 LNHDA and CDR2 SQIVND (reference sequence). CDR3 nucleotide sequence: TGTGCCAGTAGTATAGTAGGGGGCGGTGAAGCTTTCTTT. This gives the protein CASSIVGGGEAFF.

This clonotype was recorded at least ten times. The genes are TRBV4-3 and TRBJ2-3, with 10 bases aligning to TRBD2. V shed 0 bases, J shed 7 bases, and the junction held 13 bases outside the gene matches. Germline lookup yields CDR1 LGHNA and CDR2 YSLEER. This CDR3 is built from 18 residues. The CDR3 region is CASSQDRASGGFEYTQYF. The CDR3 DNA reads TGCGCCAGCAGCCAAGATAGAGCTAGCGGGGGCTTTGAGTATACGCAGTATTTT.

CDR3 DNA sequence: TGTGCCAGCAGCTTAACTAGCGGGGGGACAGATACGCAGTATTTT. It is translated as CASSLTSGGTDTQYF. The chain combines TRBV7-2 with TRBJ2-3; 12 nucleotides line up with TRBD2. CDR3 length equals 15 residues. CDR1 SGHTA and CDR2 FQGNSA come from the germline V gene. V lost 2 bases and J lost 3; bases outside the gene matches: 0.

This clonotype was observed at least ten times. V gene TRBV9 combines with J gene TRBJ2-1, with TRBD1 matching over 10 bases. Germline CDR1 reads SGDLS; CDR2 reads YYNGEE. J gave up 9 bases and V 3 bases, and 6 bases lay outside the gene matches. CDR3 length: 14 residues. CDR3 DNA: TGTGCCAGCAGCGGGGGGACAGGGGCGAGTGAGCAGTTCTTC. Protein sequence: CASSGGTGASEQFF. The whole variable domain, remainder taken from reference TRBV9 and TRBJ2-1, is DSGVTQTPKHLITATGQRVTLRCSPRSGDLSVYWYQQSLDQGLQFLIQYYNGEERAKGNILERFSAQQFPDLHSELNLSSLELGDSALYFCASSGGTGASEQFFGPGTRLTVL.

This clonotype was detected many times. The chain recombines TRBV5-1 with TRBJ2-7, with a possible D match to TRBD2 (5 bases). CDR3 length: 15 amino acids. V shed 4 bases and J shed 0 bases, with 14 bases lying between them. Looked up from germline, CDR1 is SGHRS and CDR2 is YFSETQ. In DNA form, the CDR3 reads TGCGCCAGCAGCAACGGGAAGCGCAGCTCCTACGAGCAGTACTTC. Its protein is CASSNGKRSSYEQYF.

The V gene is TRBV5-1, the J gene TRBJ2-4, with D perhaps matching TRBD1 or TRBD2 (6 bases each). Looked up from germline, CDR1 is SGHRS and CDR2 is YFSETQ. The V end was cut by 6 bases, the J end by 7 bases, with 11 bases between. The CDR3 covers 12 residues. CDR3 bases: TGCGCCAGCAAGGAGGGGGGCAACATTCAGTACTTC. Protein: CASKEGGNIQYF.

The table lists this clonotype with many counts. The chain combines TRBV5-1 with TRBJ2-5; 11 bases are a match to TRBD2. The V segment lost 4 bases and the J segment 0 bases; nucleotides outside the gene matches: 8. CDR1 SGHRS and CDR2 YFSETQ come from the germline V gene. The CDR3 spans 17 residues. The CDR3 nucleotides read TGCGCCAGCAGCCCGGGATCTAGCGGGGGGTACCAAGAGACCCAGTACTTC. It encodes CASSPGSSGGYQETQYF.

With respect to this clonotype: A read error may be the cause here, since a much bigger clone is one base away. The V and J genes are TRBV4-1 and TRBJ2-6; TRBD1 is a possible D gene (7 bases). The CDR3 length is 17 residues. Germline V lookup: CDR1 MGHRA, CDR2 YSYEKL. The CDR3 reads CDSSQEQGRHWANVLTF. In DNA, the CDR3 is TGCGACAGCAGCCAAGAACAGGGGAGGCACTGGGCCAACGTCCTGACTTTC.

The chain is built from TRBV2 and TRBJ1-5, with D unclear. The germline gives CDR1 SNHLY, CDR2 FYNNEI. The CDR3 is made up of 13 amino acids. V lost 3 bases and J 5 bases, leaving 8 bases between the germline ends. The chain's CDR3 is CASSDERDQPQHF. Here the CDR3 DNA reads TGTGCCAGCAGTGATGAGAGGGATCAGCCCCAGCATTTT. Variable domain in full (rest from reference TRBV2 and TRBJ1-5): EPEVTQTPSHQVTQMGQEVILRCVPISNHLYFYWYRQILGQKVEFLVSFYNNEISEKSEIFDDQFSVERPDGSNFTLKIRSTKLEDSAMYFCASSDERDQPQHFGDGTRLSIL.